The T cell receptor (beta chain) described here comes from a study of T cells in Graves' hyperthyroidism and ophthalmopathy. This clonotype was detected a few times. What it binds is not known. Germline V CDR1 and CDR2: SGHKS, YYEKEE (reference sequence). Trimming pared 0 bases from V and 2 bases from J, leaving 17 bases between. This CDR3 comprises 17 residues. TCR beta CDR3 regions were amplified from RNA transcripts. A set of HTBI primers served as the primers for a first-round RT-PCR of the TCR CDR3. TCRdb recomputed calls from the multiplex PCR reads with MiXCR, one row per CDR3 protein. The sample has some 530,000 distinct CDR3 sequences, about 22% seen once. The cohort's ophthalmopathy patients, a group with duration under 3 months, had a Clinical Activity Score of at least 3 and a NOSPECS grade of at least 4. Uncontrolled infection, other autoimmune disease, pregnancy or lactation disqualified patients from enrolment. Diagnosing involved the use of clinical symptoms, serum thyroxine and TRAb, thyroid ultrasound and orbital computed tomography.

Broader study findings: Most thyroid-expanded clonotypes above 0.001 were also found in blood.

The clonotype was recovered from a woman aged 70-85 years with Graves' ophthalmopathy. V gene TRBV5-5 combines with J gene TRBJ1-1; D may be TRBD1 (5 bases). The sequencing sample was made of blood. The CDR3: CASSLAFFTGRNTEAFF. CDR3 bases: TGTGCCAGCAGCTTGGCTTTTTTTACAGGACGAAACACTGAAGCTTTCTTT.